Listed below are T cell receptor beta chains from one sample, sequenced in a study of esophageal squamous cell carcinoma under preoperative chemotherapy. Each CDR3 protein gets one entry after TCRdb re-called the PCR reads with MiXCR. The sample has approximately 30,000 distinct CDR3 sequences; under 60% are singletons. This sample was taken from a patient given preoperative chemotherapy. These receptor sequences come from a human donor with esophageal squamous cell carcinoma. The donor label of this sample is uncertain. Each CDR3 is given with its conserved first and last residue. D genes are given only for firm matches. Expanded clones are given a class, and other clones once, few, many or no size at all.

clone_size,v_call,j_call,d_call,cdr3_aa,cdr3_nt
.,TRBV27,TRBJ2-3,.,CASSLVTPGSKDTQYF,TGTGCCAGCAGTTTAGTGACTCCAGGCTCCAAAGACACGCAGTATTTT
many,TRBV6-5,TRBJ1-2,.,CASSYRVKSYGYTF,TGTGCCAGCAGTTACCGGGTGAAGAGCTATGGCTACACCTTC
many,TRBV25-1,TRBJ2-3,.,CASSTRKSTDTQYF,TGTGCCAGCAGTACGCGGAAGAGCACAGATACGCAGTATTTT
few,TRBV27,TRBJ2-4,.,CASSLSSGLGNIQYF,TGTGCCAGCAGTTTATCGTCGGGACTCGGAAACATTCAGTACTTC
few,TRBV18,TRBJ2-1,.,CASSPSLAGGNEQFF,TGTGCCAGCTCACCGAGCCTGGCGGGTGGGAATGAGCAGTTCTTC
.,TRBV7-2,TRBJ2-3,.,CAATSTDTQYF,TGTGCCGCCACTAGCACAGATACCCAGTACTTT
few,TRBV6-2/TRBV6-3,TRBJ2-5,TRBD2,CASSYSGLAGGTQYF,TGTGCCAGCAGTTACTCGGGACTAGCGGGGGGGACCCAGTACTTC
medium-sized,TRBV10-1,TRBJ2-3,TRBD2,CASREREGSDTQYF,TGCGCCAGCAGAGAGCGGGAGGGGTCAGATACGCAGTATTTT
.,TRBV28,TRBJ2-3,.,CATKSGLGEDTQYF,TGTGCCACCAAGAGCGGCCTGGGGGAAGATACGCAGTATTTT
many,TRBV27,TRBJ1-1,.,CASSNRENTEAFF,TGTGCCAGCAGCAACCGGGAGAACACTGAAGCTTTCTTT
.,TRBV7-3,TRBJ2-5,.,CASSAGPAGRDQKTQYF,TGTGCCAGCAGCGCGGGGCCGGCGGGCCGTGACCAAAAGACCCAGTACTTC
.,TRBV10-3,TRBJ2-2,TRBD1,CAARGGAGSGELFF,TGTGCCGCGAGAGGGGGCGCGGGCTCCGGGGAGCTGTTTTTT
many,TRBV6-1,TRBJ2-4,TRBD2,CASSPLGGSQAKNIQYF,TGTGCCAGCAGTCCCCTAGGCGGGAGTCAAGCCAAAAACATTCAGTACTTC
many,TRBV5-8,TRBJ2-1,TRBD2,CASSAGTSGRARQFF,TGTGCCAGCAGCGCAGGGACTAGCGGGAGGGCGCGGCAGTTCTTC
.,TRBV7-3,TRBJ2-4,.,CASRLSAKNTQYF,TGTGCCAGCAGGCTGAGCGCCAAAAATACGCAGTACTTC
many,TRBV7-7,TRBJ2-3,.,CASSKGLADTQYF,TGTGCTAGCAGCAAGGGACTCGCAGATACGCAGTATTTT
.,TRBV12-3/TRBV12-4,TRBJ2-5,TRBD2,CASSFGTSGHGGETQYF,TGTGCCAGCAGTTTTGGAACTAGCGGTCATGGCGGGGAGACCCAGTACTTC
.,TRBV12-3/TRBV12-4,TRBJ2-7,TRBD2,CASSLEGLAGTDTQYF,TGTGCCAGCAGTTTAGAGGGGCTAGCGGGCACAGATACGCAGTACTTC
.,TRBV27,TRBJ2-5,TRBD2,CASRGRGRETQYF,TGTGCCAGCAGGGGGAGGGGTCGGGAGACCCAGTACTTC
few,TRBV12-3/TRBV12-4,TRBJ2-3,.,CASSSSGDTQYF,TGTGCCAGCAGTTCGTCAGGGGATACGCAGTATTTT
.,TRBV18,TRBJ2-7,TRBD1,CASSPHRDSMTYEQYF,TGTGCCAGCTCACCCCATAGGGACAGCATGACCTACGAGCAGTACTTC
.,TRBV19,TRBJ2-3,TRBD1,CASGTGGSDTQYF,TGTGCCAGCGGGACAGGGGGCTCAGATACGCAGTATTTT
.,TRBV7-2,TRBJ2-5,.,CASSPGVGGWGADTQYF,TGTGCCAGCAGCCCCGGAGTCGGGGGCTGGGGGGCAGATACCCAGTACTTC
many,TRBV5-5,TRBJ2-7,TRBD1,CASTPVGGQGAHEQYF,TGTGCCAGCACCCCGGTAGGTGGACAGGGGGCTCACGAGCAGTACTTC
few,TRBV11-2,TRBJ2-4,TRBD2,CASSFGVSLAGAKKIQYF,TGTGCCAGCAGCTTTGGAGTTTCTCTAGCGGGGGCCAAAAAGATCCAGTACTTC
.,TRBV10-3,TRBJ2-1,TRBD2,CAIRPGLAGGPGSYNEQFF,TGTGCCATCAGACCGGGACTAGCGGGAGGGCCGGGGTCCTACAATGAGCAGTTCTTC
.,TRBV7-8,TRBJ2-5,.,CASSSFSKELETQYF,TGTGCCAGCAGCTCCTTCAGCAAGGAACTGGAGACCCAGTACTTC
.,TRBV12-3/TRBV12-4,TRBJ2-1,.,CASSPRGGSYNEQFF,TGTGCCAGCAGTCCCAGGGGGGGTTCCTACAATGAGCAGTTCTTC
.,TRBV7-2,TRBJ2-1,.,CASSSSLGINEQFF,TGTGCCAGCAGCTCCTCCCTTGGGATAAATGAGCAGTTCTTC
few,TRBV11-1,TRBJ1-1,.,CASSLGVTEAFF,TGTGCCAGCAGCTTAGGGGTCACTGAAGCTTTCTTT
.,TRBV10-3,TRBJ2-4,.,CVTGLGSKNTQYF,TGTGTCACGGGGCTGGGATCCAAAAACACTCAGTACTTC
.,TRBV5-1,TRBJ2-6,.,CASSLDSGVGANVLTF,TGCGCCAGCAGCTTGGATTCCGGGGTCGGGGCCAACGTCCTGACTTTC
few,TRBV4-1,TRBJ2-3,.,CASSQDSRDTQYF,TGCGCCAGCAGCCAAGATAGCCGGGATACGCAGTATTTT
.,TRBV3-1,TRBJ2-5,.,CASSQRPGVEETQYF,TGTGCCAGCAGCCAAAGGCCGGGGGTGGAAGAGACCCAGTACTTC
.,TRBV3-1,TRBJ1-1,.,CASSPRQSGVNTEAFF,TGTGCCAGCAGCCCTCGACAGTCCGGGGTGAACACTGAAGCTTTCTTT
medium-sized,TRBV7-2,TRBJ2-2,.,CASSSNRLAVNTGELFF,TGTGCCAGCAGCTCCAACCGGCTAGCAGTGAACACCGGGGAGCTGTTTTTT
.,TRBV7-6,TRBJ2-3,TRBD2,CASRFPGRGATDTQYF,TGTGCCAGCCGCTTCCCAGGGCGGGGGGCCACAGACACGCAGTATTTC
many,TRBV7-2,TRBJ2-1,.,CASSLPWGAEQFF,TGTGCCAGCAGCCTTCCTTGGGGGGCGGAGCAGTTCTTC
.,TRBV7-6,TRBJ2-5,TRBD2,CASSLLARLAGVLETQYF,TGTGCCAGCAGCTTATTAGCCCGACTAGCGGGAGTATTGGAGACCCAGTACTTC
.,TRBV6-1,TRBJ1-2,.,CASRPNDSPTGYTF,TGTGCCAGCAGGCCCAACGACTCCCCCACCGGCTACACCTTC
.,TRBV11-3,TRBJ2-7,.,CASSLGSQGIYEQYF,TGTGCCAGCAGCTTAGGATCCCAGGGGATCTACGAGCAGTACTTC
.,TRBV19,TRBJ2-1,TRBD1,CASSIAAGGEQFF,TGTGCCAGTAGTATAGCCGCAGGGGGTGAGCAGTTCTTC
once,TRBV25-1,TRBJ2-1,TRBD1,CASRGRDRNNEQFF,TGTGCCAGCAGGGGACGGGACAGAAACAATGAGCAGTTCTTC